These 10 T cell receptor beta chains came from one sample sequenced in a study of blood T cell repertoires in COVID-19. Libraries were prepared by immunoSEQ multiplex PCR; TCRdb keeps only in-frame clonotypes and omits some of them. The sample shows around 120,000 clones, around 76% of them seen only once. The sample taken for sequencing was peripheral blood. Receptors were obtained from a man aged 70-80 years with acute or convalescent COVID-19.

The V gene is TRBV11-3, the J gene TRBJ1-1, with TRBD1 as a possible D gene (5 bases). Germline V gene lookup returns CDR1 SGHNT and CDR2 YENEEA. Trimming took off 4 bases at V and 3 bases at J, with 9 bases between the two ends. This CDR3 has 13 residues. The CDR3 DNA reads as TGTGCCAGCAGCTCCTCGGGGGACACTGAAGCTTTCTTT. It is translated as CASSSSGDTEAFF. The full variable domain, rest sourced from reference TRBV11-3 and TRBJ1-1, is EAGVVQSPRYKIIEKKQPVAFWCNPISGHNTLYWYLQNLGQGPELLIRYENEEAVDDSQLPKDRFSAERLKGVDSTLKIQPAELGDSAVYLCASSSSGDTEAFFGQGTRLTVV.

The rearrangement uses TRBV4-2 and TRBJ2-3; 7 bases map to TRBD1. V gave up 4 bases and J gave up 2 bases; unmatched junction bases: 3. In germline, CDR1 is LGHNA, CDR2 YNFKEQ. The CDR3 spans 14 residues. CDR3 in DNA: TGTGCCAGCAGCCGGACAGGTGACACAGATACGCAGTATTTT. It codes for CASSRTGDTDTQYF.

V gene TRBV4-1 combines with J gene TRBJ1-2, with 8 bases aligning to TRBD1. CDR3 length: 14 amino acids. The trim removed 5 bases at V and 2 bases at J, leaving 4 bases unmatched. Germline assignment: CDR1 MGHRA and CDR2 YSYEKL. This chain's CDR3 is CASSTGQGNYGYTF. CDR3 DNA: TGCGCCAGCAGCACAGGACAGGGAAACTATGGCTACACCTTC.

In DNA form, the CDR3 reads TGTGCCAGCAGACCCGGACAGGGGAGGCGAGGAGAAAAACTGTTTTTT. Protein: CASRPGQGRRGEKLFF. The chain has TRBV11-2 and TRBJ1-4; 9 positions agree with TRBD1. The CDR3 contains 16 residues. V lost 6 bases to trimming and J lost 8 bases; unmatched junction nucleotides: 13. Germline V gene data show CDR1 as SGHAT and CDR2 as FQNNGV.

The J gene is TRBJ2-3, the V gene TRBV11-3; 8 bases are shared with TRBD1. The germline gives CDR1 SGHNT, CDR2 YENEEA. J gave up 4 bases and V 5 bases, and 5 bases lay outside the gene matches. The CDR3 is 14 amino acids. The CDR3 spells CASSQGARPDTQYF. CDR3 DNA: TGTGCCAGCAGCCAGGGGGCAAGGCCAGATACGCAGTATTTT. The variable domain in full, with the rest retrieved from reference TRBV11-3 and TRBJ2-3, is EAGVVQSPRYKIIEKKQPVAFWCNPISGHNTLYWYLQNLGQGPELLIRYENEEAVDDSQLPKDRFSAERLKGVDSTLKIQPAELGDSAVYLCASSQGARPDTQYFGPGTRLTVL.

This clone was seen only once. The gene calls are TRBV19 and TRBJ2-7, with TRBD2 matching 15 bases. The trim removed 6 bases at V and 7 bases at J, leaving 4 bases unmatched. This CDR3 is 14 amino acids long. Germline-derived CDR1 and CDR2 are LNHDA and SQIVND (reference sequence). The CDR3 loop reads CASRGLAGGNEQYF. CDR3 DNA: TGTGCCAGTAGAGGACTAGCGGGGGGGAATGAGCAGTACTTC.

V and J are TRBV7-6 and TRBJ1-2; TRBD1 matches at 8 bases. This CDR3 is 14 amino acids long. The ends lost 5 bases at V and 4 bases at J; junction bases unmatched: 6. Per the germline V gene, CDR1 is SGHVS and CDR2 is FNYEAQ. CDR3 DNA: TGTGCCAGCAGCAACCGACAGGGGCCCTATGGCTACACCTTC. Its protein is CASSNRQGPYGYTF.

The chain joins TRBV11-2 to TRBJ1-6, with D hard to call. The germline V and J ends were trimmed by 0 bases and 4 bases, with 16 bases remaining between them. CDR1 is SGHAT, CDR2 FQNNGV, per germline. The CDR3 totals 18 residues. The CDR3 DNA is TGTGCCAGCAGCTTAGATTCCCAGGTTGGAGGGTATAATTCACCCCTCCACTTT. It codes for CASSLDSQVGGYNSPLHF.

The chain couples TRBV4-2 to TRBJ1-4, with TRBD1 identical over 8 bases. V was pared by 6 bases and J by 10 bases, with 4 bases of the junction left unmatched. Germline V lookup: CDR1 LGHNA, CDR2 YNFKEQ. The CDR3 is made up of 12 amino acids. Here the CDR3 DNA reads TGTGCCAGCAGTAAGGACAGGGCAAAACTGTTTTTT. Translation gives CASSKDRAKLFF.

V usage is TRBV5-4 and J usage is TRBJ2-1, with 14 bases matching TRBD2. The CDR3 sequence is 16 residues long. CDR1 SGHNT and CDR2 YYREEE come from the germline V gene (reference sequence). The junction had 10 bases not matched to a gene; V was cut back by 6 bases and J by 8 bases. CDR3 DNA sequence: TGTGCCAGCAAGACTAGCGGGGGGGCTCGTATCTATGAGCAGTTCTTC. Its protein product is CASKTSGGARIYEQFF.